Shown below are 22 T cell receptor beta chains from a single sample sequenced in a study of blood T cell repertoires in COVID-19. Data came from immunoSEQ multiplex PCR; TCRdb stores just in-frame clones and leaves some out. This table has about 98,000 clones, around 82% appearing once. The sample was peripheral blood. The receptors derive from a man aged 65-85 years with active or convalescent COVID-19.

V gene TRBV10-1 combines with J gene TRBJ2-2, with D possibly being TRBD1 (6 bases). V lost 3 bases and J lost 2, with 10 bases in between. CDR3 length: 15 residues. Germline CDR1 is WNHNN and CDR2 is SYGVQD (reference sequence). CDR3 residues: CASSDGTLNTGELFF. DNA of the CDR3: TGCGCCAGCAGTGACGGGACACTTAACACCGGGGAGCTGTTTTTT.

This clone was seen only a few times. V usage is TRBV3-1 (or the pseudogene TRBV3-2) and J usage is TRBJ1-2, with 11 bases aligning to TRBD1. The V and J ends lost 1 base and 4 bases, in that order; junction bases with no gene match: 2. Germline V gene lookup returns CDR1 LGHDT and CDR2 YNNKEL (reference sequence). This CDR3 is 15 amino acids long. CDR3: CASSQGDRGSYGYTF. DNA of the CDR3: TGTGCCAGCAGCCAAGGGGACAGGGGGTCCTATGGCTACACCTTC.

V usage is TRBV11-2 and J usage is TRBJ2-5; maybe TRBD1 (6 bases). Germline loops: CDR1 SGHAT, CDR2 FQNNGV. There are 13 residues in the CDR3. The ends were cut back, 5 bases at V and 7 bases at J, with 14 bases in the middle. The CDR3 DNA reads TGTGCCAGCAGCCGGCTCCGAGGGGGGACCCAGTACTTC. It codes for CASSRLRGGTQYF.

The V and J genes are TRBV30 and TRBJ1-3, with no clear D. Trimming removed 0 bases from V and 0 bases from J, with 12 bases in between. This CDR3 is built from 16 residues. Per germline, CDR1 GTSNPN and CDR2 SVGIG (reference sequence). The CDR3 is CAWSVEGRSSGNTIYF. CDR3 nucleotide sequence: TGTGCCTGGAGTGTAGAGGGAAGGAGCTCTGGAAACACCATATATTTT. Combining the CDR3 with reference TRBV30 and TRBJ1-3 gives the whole variable domain SQTIHQWPATLVQPVGSPLSLECTVEGTSNPNLYWYRQAAGRGLQLLFYSVGIGQISSEVPQNLSASRPQDRQFILSSKKLLLSDSGFYLCAWSVEGRSSGNTIYFGEGSWLTVV.

The CDR3 is CAWMSDNIQYF. For the CDR3, the DNA is TGTGCCTGGATGAGTGATAACATTCAGTACTTC. The rearrangement joins TRBV30 to TRBJ2-4; D ambiguous. V shed 4 bases and J shed 7 bases, with 8 bases lying between them. The CDR3 totals 11 residues. From germline, CDR1 is GTSNPN and CDR2 SVGIG (reference sequence).

This chain connects TRBV4-3 to TRBJ1-4, with 8 bases that match TRBD1. Germline assignment: CDR1 LGHNA and CDR2 YSLEER. V lost 3 bases to trimming and J lost 0 bases; unmatched junction nucleotides: 6. The CDR3 has 17 residues. In DNA, the CDR3 is TGCGCCAGCAGCCAGACAGGGGATTATGCAACTAATGAAAAACTGTTTTTT. Encoded protein: CASSQTGDYATNEKLFF.

The chain recombines TRBV2 with TRBJ1-2, with 9 bases that match TRBD1. Trimming cost V 3 bases and J 3 bases; bases outside gene matches: 5. This CDR3 spans 15 amino acids. The germline V gene has CDR1 SNHLY and CDR2 FYNNEI. The CDR3 sequence is CASSDYDRGDYGYTF. As DNA, the CDR3 is TGTGCCAGCAGTGATTACGACAGGGGGGACTATGGCTACACCTTC.

The sample holds one count of this clone. This rearrangement joins TRBV7-2 to TRBJ2-7; D may be TRBD2 (6 bases). V lost 3 bases and J 4 bases, leaving 19 bases between the germline ends. The CDR3 has 16 amino acids. Germline CDR1 and CDR2: SGHTA and FQGNSA. The CDR3 DNA is TGTGCCAGCAGCTTGGCCGGGACTGGGCTTAGATACGAGCAGTACTTC. Translation: CASSLAGTGLRYEQYF.

The chain uses TRBV4-1 and TRBJ2-5, with TRBD2 as a possible D gene (5 bases). This CDR3 spans 17 amino acids. Per the germline V gene, CDR1 is MGHRA and CDR2 is YSYEKL. Trimming stripped 1 base from V and 2 bases from J, with 17 bases between. In DNA form, the CDR3 reads TGCGCCAGCAGCCAAGCTTGGCTAGCCCCAGTACAAGAGACCCAGTACTTC. This gives the protein CASSQAWLAPVQETQYF.

The V gene is TRBV7-2, the J gene TRBJ1-5; D not certain. With 3 bases removed from V and 3 bases from J, the gap between germline ends came to 3 bases. The CDR3 totals 12 residues. Germline loops: CDR1 SGHTA, CDR2 FQGNSA. Here the CDR3 reads CASSFLNQPQHF. CDR3 coding DNA: TGTGCCAGCAGCTTCCTCAATCAGCCCCAGCATTTT.

The chain is built from TRBV6-6 and TRBJ1-3; 9 nucleotides align to TRBD1. There are 15 residues in the CDR3. Germline CDR1 and CDR2: MNHNY and SVGAGI (reference sequence). The V segment lost 2 bases and the J segment 2 bases; nucleotides outside the gene matches: 1. The CDR3: CASSYRQGAGNTIYF. The CDR3 DNA sequence: TGTGCCAGCAGTTACCGACAGGGGGCTGGAAACACCATATATTTT.

This sequence joins TRBV19 and TRBJ1-6; 9 positions match TRBD1. Germline CDR1 reads LNHDA; CDR2 reads SQIVND (reference sequence). The CDR3 sequence is 15 residues long. V was pared by 3 bases and J by 8 bases, with 5 bases of the junction left unmatched. CDR3 protein: CASSIDGTGHSPLHF. As DNA, the CDR3 is TGTGCCAGTAGTATCGACGGGACAGGGCATTCACCCCTCCACTTT.

This chain connects TRBV3-1 (or the pseudogene TRBV3-2) to TRBJ1-1; 9 bases are a match to TRBD1. Germline V lookup: CDR1 LGHDT, CDR2 YNNKEL (reference sequence). Trimming removed 3 bases from V and 4 bases from J; junction bases left unmatched: 12. This CDR3 is built from 17 residues. This CDR3 is CASSHQALGQGGTEAFF. In DNA form, the CDR3 reads TGTGCCAGCAGCCACCAGGCCCTGGGACAGGGCGGCACTGAAGCTTTCTTT.

This clone has just one count. The chain carries TRBV6-5 and TRBJ2-3, with D maybe TRBD2 (6 bases). Germline lookup yields CDR1 MNHEY and CDR2 SVGAGI. The CDR3 consists of 12 residues. The V end lost 10 bases, the J end lost 1 base, and 9 bases lay between the germline ends. The CDR3 loop reads CATTGGTDTQYF. The CDR3 nucleotides are TGTGCCACTACGGGGGGCACAGATACGCAGTATTTT.

This clone was seen only once. The chain couples TRBV30 to TRBJ1-1; 8 positions agree with TRBD1. V lost 5 bases, J lost 4 bases, and 15 bases stayed unmatched. The germline V gene encodes CDR1 GTSNPN and CDR2 SVGIG (reference sequence). The length of the CDR3 is 16 residues. The CDR3 sequence is CAWRRIAQGAGTEAFF. DNA for the CDR3: TGTGCCTGGCGCCGAATTGCTCAGGGGGCTGGCACTGAAGCTTTCTTT.

V and J are TRBV3-1 (or the pseudogene TRBV3-2) and TRBJ2-3; 8 bases line up with TRBD2. Trimming cost V 4 bases and J 0 bases; bases outside gene matches: 6. This CDR3 contains 16 residues. Germline loops: CDR1 LGHDT, CDR2 YNNKEL (reference sequence). The CDR3 sequence is CASSPTSGYSTDTQYF. CDR3 sequence (DNA): TGTGCCAGCAGCCCAACTAGCGGTTATAGCACAGATACGCAGTATTTT.

This clone has a single count. The J gene is TRBJ1-1, the V gene TRBV5-1; 8 bases are a match to TRBD1. Germline V CDR1 and CDR2: SGHRS, YFSETQ. CDR3 size: 15 residues. The junction had 4 bases not matched to a gene; V was cut back by 1 base and J by 2 bases. CDR3 nucleotides: TGCGCCAGCAGCTTGAGGCAGGGGGCAAACACTGAAGCTTTCTTT. It is translated as CASSLRQGANTEAFF.

This chain links TRBV5-6 with TRBJ1-1; weak D call: TRBD1 (5 bases). This CDR3 is built from 14 residues. V lost 0 bases and J 6 bases, leaving 12 bases between the germline ends. From germline, CDR1 is SGHDT and CDR2 YYEEEE. CDR3 region: CASSLGTPNAEAFF. CDR3 coding DNA: TGTGCCAGCAGCTTGGGGACACCTAATGCTGAAGCTTTCTTT.

V gene TRBV6-2 or TRBV6-3 combines with J gene TRBJ2-1; 11 bases map to TRBD2. After removal of 2 bases from V and 7 bases from J, the junction contained 13 bases not matched to a gene. CDR1 and CDR2 from the germline V gene are MNHEY and SVGEGT. The CDR3 has 18 residues. CDR3 nucleotide sequence: TGTGCCAGCAGTTACCCCACCGGGACTAGCGGTGGGGGGAATGAGCAGTTCTTC. Translated: CASSYPTGTSGGGNEQFF.

CDR3 bases: TGTGCCAGCAGTGAACTAGGATCCACTGAAGCTTTCTTT. Its translation is CASSELGSTEAFF. This chain uses TRBV6-1 with TRBJ1-1, with D unresolved. The CDR3 is made up of 13 amino acids. Per germline, CDR1 MNHNS and CDR2 SASEGT. Trimming took 2 bases from V and 4 from J, leaving 8 bases between them.

This rearrangement joins TRBV6-5 to TRBJ2-5, with a tentative D call TRBD1 (5 bases). In germline, CDR1 is MNHEY, CDR2 SVGAGI. The CDR3 spans 14 residues. Trimming removed 3 bases from V and 5 bases from J, with 13 bases in between. The CDR3 sequence is CASSYYSGHETQYF. The CDR3, as DNA: TGTGCCAGCAGTTATTATTCAGGGCACGAGACCCAGTACTTC.

J is TRBJ2-1 and V is TRBV3-1 (or the pseudogene TRBV3-2); 7 bases align to TRBD2. The germline V gene encodes CDR1 LGHDT and CDR2 YNNKEL (reference sequence). J was trimmed by 3 bases and V by 0 bases; bases with no gene match: 8. The length of the CDR3 is 17 residues. As DNA, the CDR3 is TGTGCCAGCAGCCAAGATCGCTCGCGGGGGTTCTACAATGAGCAGTTCTTC. As protein: CASSQDRSRGFYNEQFF.